The 21 T cell receptor beta chains in this list originate from one sample, sequenced in a study of cytomegalovirus exposure and HLA in healthy donors. PCR primers comprised 60 Vbeta and 13 Jbeta primers. Generated by immunoSEQ multiplex PCR, the TCRdb table keeps only in-frame clones and is missing some. The sample carries about 190,000 clones, approximately 84% recorded once. The specimen sequenced was PBMCs. These receptors were collected from a woman aged 45-65 years in good health and CMV-seropositive.

The V gene is TRBV30, the J gene TRBJ1-6; 7 bases line up with TRBD1. V gave up 3 bases and J gave up 9 bases; unmatched junction bases: 8. The germline gives CDR1 GTSNPN, CDR2 SVGIG (reference sequence). The CDR3 is made up of 14 amino acids. Written as DNA, the CDR3 is TGTGCCTGGAGGGAACAGGGGCTCAGTTCACCCCTCCACTTT. The encoded protein is CAWREQGLSSPLHF.

The chain has TRBV6-6 and TRBJ1-1; the D gene is possibly TRBD1 (5 bases). The CDR3 covers 14 residues. In germline, CDR1 is MNHNY, CDR2 SVGAGI (reference sequence). V was trimmed by 5 bases and J by 1 base, leaving 11 bases between them. The CDR3 spells CASSGDSGNTEAFF. DNA for the CDR3: TGTGCCAGCAGTGGCGACAGTGGGAACACTGAAGCTTTCTTT.

The chain carries TRBV5-1 and TRBJ2-5; no firm D call. V was pared by 0 bases and J by 4 bases, with 16 bases between. Germline V gene lookup returns CDR1 SGHRS and CDR2 YFSETQ. The CDR3 is made up of 16 amino acids. The CDR3 region is CASSLGLVVSRETQYF. In DNA form, the CDR3 reads TGCGCCAGCAGCTTGGGACTGGTTGTGAGCCGAGAGACCCAGTACTTC.

The rearrangement uses TRBV7-9 and TRBJ2-3; TRBD2 agrees at 10 bases. Germline V CDR1 and CDR2: SEHNR, FQNEAQ (reference sequence). The CDR3 runs to 15 residues. Unmatched junction bases numbered 7, after V lost 6 bases and J lost 4 bases. Written as DNA, the CDR3 is TGTGCCAGCAGACCCTCTAGCGGGGGTGCAGATACGCAGTATTTT. It is translated as CASRPSSGGADTQYF. Filled out from reference TRBV7-9 and TRBJ2-3, the complete variable domain reads DTGVSQNPRHKITKRGQNVTFRCDPISEHNRLYWYRQTLGQGPEFLTYFQNEAQLEKSRLLSDRFSAERPKGSFSTLEIQRTEQGDSAMYLCASRPSSGGADTQYFGPGTRLTVL.

Only a few counts were recorded for this clone. The chain carries TRBV6-6 and TRBJ1-1; the match to TRBD1 covers 7 bases. CDR3 length: 15 residues. From germline, CDR1 is MNHNY and CDR2 SVGAGI (reference sequence). The trim removed 6 bases at V and 2 bases at J, leaving 9 bases unmatched. CDR3 sequence reads: CASSPGTARNTEAFF. CDR3 nucleotides: TGTGCCAGCAGCCCTGGGACAGCCAGAAACACTGAAGCTTTCTTT.

This chain uses TRBV29-1 with TRBJ2-1, with 8 bases aligning to TRBD1. The germline gives CDR1 SQVTM, CDR2 ANQGSEA. After removal of 2 bases from V and 3 bases from J, the junction contained 6 bases not matched to a gene. The CDR3 sequence is 15 residues long. This CDR3 is CSVEQGARFYNEQFF. The CDR3 DNA reads as TGCAGCGTTGAACAGGGGGCGCGATTCTACAATGAGCAGTTCTTC.

This chain uses TRBV6-1 with TRBJ1-4, with D possibly TRBD1 on 5 matching bases. CDR3 size: 15 residues. Per the germline V gene, CDR1 is MNHNS and CDR2 is SASEGT. The V end was cut by 2 bases, the J end by 2 bases, with 9 bases between. CDR3 coding DNA: TGTGCCAGCAGTGAACGGGCAGGGACTAATGAAAAACTGTTTTTT. Protein: CASSERAGTNEKLFF.

The chain recombines TRBV6-6 with TRBJ2-7; 8 nucleotides align to TRBD1. Germline CDR1 reads MNHNY; CDR2 reads SVGAGI (reference sequence). Losses at the gene ends were 7 bases for V and 0 bases for J; bases not matched to a gene: 5. This CDR3 is built from 14 residues. The CDR3 sequence is CASNPGGTSYEQYF. The CDR3 DNA sequence: TGTGCCAGCAATCCAGGGGGCACCTCCTACGAGCAGTACTTC.

This clone appeared a single time. The chain couples TRBV5-4 to TRBJ2-7; 7 bases are a match to TRBD1. The CDR3 runs 14 residues. Germline V lookup: CDR1 SGHNT, CDR2 YYREEE (reference sequence). Trimming cost V 0 bases and J 6 bases; bases outside gene matches: 6. In DNA form, the CDR3 reads TGTGCCAGCAGCTTGGACAGGGGAGTAAGCGAGCAGTACTTC. Translating gives CASSLDRGVSEQYF.

The chain uses TRBV28 and TRBJ1-4; D is unclear. The CDR3 length is 14 residues. V lost 2 bases to trimming and J lost 0 bases, with 4 bases between them. Germline loops: CDR1 MDHEN, CDR2 SYDVKM. This CDR3 is CASSLQTTNEKLFF. Written as DNA, the CDR3 is TGTGCCAGCAGTTTACAGACAACTAATGAAAAACTGTTTTTT.

As DNA, the CDR3 is TGTGCCAGCAGCTTAGCCACAGGGGTGGGCACCGGGGAGCTGTTTTTT. Encoded protein: CASSLATGVGTGELFF. The J gene is TRBJ2-2, the V gene TRBV11-3, with 7 bases matching TRBD1. CDR1 and CDR2 from the germline V gene are SGHNT and YENEEA. V gave up 1 base and J gave up 4 bases; unmatched junction bases: 6. The CDR3 length is 16 residues.

The J gene is TRBJ2-3, the V gene TRBV7-9; TRBD2 matches at 11 bases. Germline CDR1 and CDR2: SEHNR and FQNEAQ (reference sequence). This CDR3 comprises 18 residues. Trimming removed 6 bases from V and 5 bases from J; junction bases left unmatched: 16. The CDR3 region is CASSHSRVAGGPLDTQYF. For the CDR3, the DNA is TGTGCCAGCAGTCATAGTCGGGTAGCGGGGGGGCCCTTAGATACGCAGTATTTT.

The chain couples TRBV5-8 to TRBJ1-2; maybe TRBD1 (6 bases). The germline CDR1 and CDR2 sequences are SGHTS and YDEGEE. V was clipped by 5 bases and J by 2 bases, with 13 bases between them. The CDR3 is made up of 14 amino acids. The CDR3, as DNA: TGTGCCAGCAGACAAAGGACAGCGAACTATGGCTACACCTTC. Residues: CASRQRTANYGYTF.

This chain's CDR3 is CASSTRHNTGELFF. Written as DNA, the CDR3 is TGTGCCAGCAGCACCCGACACAACACCGGGGAGCTGTTTTTT. The genes are TRBV13 and TRBJ2-2, with D hard to call. Germline V gene data show CDR1 as PRHDT and CDR2 as FYEKMQ (reference sequence). This CDR3 comprises 14 residues. V was trimmed by 5 bases and J by 2 bases, leaving 9 bases between them.

The V call is TRBV5-1, the J call TRBJ2-5; 11 nucleotides agree with TRBD2. Germline-derived CDR1 and CDR2 are SGHRS and YFSETQ. The CDR3 sequence is 16 residues long. V dropped 4 bases and J dropped 0; count of bases not matched to a gene: 5. The CDR3 loop is CASSPTTSGDQETQYF. The CDR3 nucleotides read TGCGCCAGCAGCCCTACGACTAGCGGGGACCAAGAGACCCAGTACTTC.

The rearrangement uses TRBV5-1 and TRBJ1-6, with D possibly matching TRBD1 (5 bases). V was trimmed by 0 bases and J by 7 bases, leaving 11 bases between them. The germline V gene encodes CDR1 SGHRS and CDR2 YFSETQ. The length of the CDR3 is 15 residues. In nucleotides, the CDR3 is TGCGCCAGCAGCTTGGTTATGCAGGGCAATTCACCCCTCCACTTT. It yields the protein CASSLVMQGNSPLHF.

This clone was counted once. This chain joins TRBV30 and TRBJ1-5, with 9 nucleotides matching TRBD1. The germline CDR1 and CDR2 sequences are GTSNPN and SVGIG (reference sequence). The CDR3 length is 15 residues. After removal of 0 bases from V and 7 bases from J, the junction contained 7 bases not matched to a gene. The CDR3 reads CAWSVLPGQGQPQHF. CDR3 DNA: TGTGCCTGGAGTGTACTCCCGGGACAGGGACAGCCCCAGCATTTT.

The chain recombines TRBV6-5 with TRBJ1-2; tentative D call: TRBD1 (5 bases). Trimming removed 11 bases at V and 4 bases at J, with 17 bases between. Germline V gene lookup returns CDR1 MNHEY and CDR2 SVGAGI. The CDR3 runs 13 residues. CDR3 region: CAGSGPTLYGYTF. DNA of the CDR3: TGTGCCGGCTCAGGGCCGACCCTCTATGGCTACACCTTC.

The V call is TRBV11-2, the J call TRBJ2-7, with 8 positions matching TRBD1. The length of the CDR3 is 17 residues. J lost 1 base, V lost 6 bases, and 14 bases had no gene match. Germline assignment: CDR1 SGHAT and CDR2 FQNNGV. CDR3 residues: CASSLGPRGLRSYEQYF. CDR3 coding DNA: TGTGCCAGCAGTCTAGGGCCCAGGGGGCTAAGGTCCTACGAGCAGTACTTC.

This clone was seen a handful of times. The chain carries TRBV19 and TRBJ1-5, with D tentatively TRBD1 (6 bases). This CDR3 is built from 15 residues. Germline V gene sequence: CDR1 LNHDA, CDR2 SQIVND (reference sequence). The V end lost 5 bases, the J end lost 5 bases, and 16 bases lay between the germline ends. DNA of the CDR3: TGTGCCAGTAGTCCAGGGGCCTCGGATCATCAGCCCCAGCATTTT. Residues: CASSPGASDHQPQHF.

The genes are TRBV6-1 and TRBJ1-5; D ambiguous. Trimming took off 3 bases at V and 0 bases at J, with 3 bases between the two ends. The CDR3 has 13 amino acids. Looked up from germline, CDR1 is MNHNS and CDR2 is SASEGT. CDR3 in amino acids: CASSDYSNQPQHF. The CDR3 nucleotides are TGTGCCAGCAGTGATTATAGCAATCAGCCCCAGCATTTT.